This entry features one TCR beta chain sequence. The specificity of this receptor is unknown. In total, just over 650 healthy bone marrow donors made up the cohort. All cohort members were sampled while nominally healthy, although unrecorded immune exposures were likely present. The donor tested CMV seronegative and was one of the 352 seronegative cohort members. A peripheral blood sample was collected from each donor, and TCR beta sequencing was performed on peripheral blood mononuclear cells. Genomic DNA extraction from the blood cell samples was performed with the Qiagen DNeasy Blood Extraction Kit. The entry originates in a study of cytomegalovirus exposure and HLA in healthy donors (dated by TCRdb to about 2017). For the wider study: In an earlier analysis of fewer than 750 of the donors, about 270 Gb of sequence data and 120 million or so unique TCR beta sequences from 180 million or so T cells were reported. Around 300 gigabases of sequencing data and approximately 80 million unique TCR sequences were included in an early release covering roughly 600 HLA-typed donors. Of the 300 to 450 genotyped donors, less than 85% were placed in the genetic ancestry cluster associated with self-reported Caucasian donors. The study aimed to test whether cataloging public T cell receptors could reveal signatures of past pathogen exposure. The T cell repertoires of about 700 subjects were profiled by immunosequencing and related to cytomegalovirus serostatus. Besides the first cohort of roughly 660 subjects, a separate validation cohort made up of 120 different subjects was used. To predict cytomegalovirus infection status, the study combined high-throughput TCR immunosequencing, statistical association of individual TCRs with disease status, and machine learning. In a later analysis, previously published TCR beta repertoires from several hundred donors were re-analyzed and high-resolution HLA genotyping was added so that TCR occurrence patterns could be studied. Rather than using new phenotypic data, the later analysis identified candidate immune exposures from TCR beta sequences and from how often those sequences occurred across donors. An earlier analysis of 500 to 650 of the donors applied high-throughput TCR beta sequencing to assess whether each TCR beta V gene segment acted as functional or pseudogenic. Alongside the repertoire data, information on donor age, sex, ethnicity and CMV serostatus was compiled. A later genetic analysis used genome-wide SNP genotypes for 398 of the 666 donors, treating that subset as a discovery cohort. Every repertoire in the discovery cohort had been generated on one and the same sequencing platform. HLA typing covered class I and class II loci at four-digit resolution. The number of typed donors differed by locus: about 620-640 for A, B, C, DRB1 and DQB1; 500 to 550 for DQA1; 600 to 610 for DPA1; and 450 to 480 for DPB1. Several DR-DQ haplotypes were treated as single units for association and clustering because of strong linkage in the cohort. Across roughly 420 genotyped donors of the cohort, an average of approximately 240,000 unique TCR beta nucleotide sequences per donor were sequenced, and roughly a sixth of those sequences were non-productive.

The library was built by means of the immunoSEQ multiplex PCR assay. The multiplex PCR relied on a mix of 60 forward primers for TCR Vbeta segments and 13 reverse primers for TCR Jbeta segments. Amplification of the CDR3 region of rearranged TCR beta genes was performed with a multiplex PCR assay on genomic DNA. The amplified TCR beta libraries were sequenced on the Illumina HiSeq System as 87-base-pair reads. On the authors' methods: A later analysis tallied 70 million to 100 million unique TCR beta chains across the 666 repertoires, and some 10 million of those chains were shared by two or more donors. Raw reads were error-corrected and collapsed into unique sequences with a nearest-neighbor algorithm that merged closely related sequences to remove PCR and sequencing errors. V, D and J gene segments were assigned by aligning CDR3 sequences to IMGT reference sequences. For a sequence to be retained, a match of at least six nucleotides to both a V gene segment and a J gene segment was required. A rearrangement was called productive if the CDR3 had no stop codons and remained in frame with V and J, and every other rearrangement was called non-productive. CDR3 was defined by IMGT convention, running from the second conserved V-encoded cysteine to the conserved J-encoded phenylalanine. The earlier analysis of 500 to 600 of the donors excluded sequences that lacked an unambiguous match to a single V gene segment. In an earlier analysis of 587 of the donors, V segments were called functional above 56.7% productive rearrangements and were called segregating when the between-donor standard deviation exceeded 5%. To diagnose cytomegalovirus status from the catalog of TCR beta chain sequences, a statistical classification framework was built. A later analysis assigned V and J genes by comparing TCR nucleotide sequences with IMGT/GENE-DB human TR gene sequences. The TCRdist pipeline was used in a later analysis to assign CDR3 sequences and most-parsimonious VDJ recombination scenarios. A later analysis defined each TCR beta chain by its CDR3 amino acid sequence plus V-gene family, and excluded reads lacking a unique V-gene family. As a way to deal with suspected cross-contamination and a sequencing artifact, a later analysis dropped approximately 570 nucleotide sequences that were highly shared and had low generation probability. A later analysis calculated a clonal expansion index for each public chain from normalized within-repertoire ranks of inferred template counts. In a later analysis, generation probabilities were computed with a VDJ recombination model fitted to out-of-frame rearrangements, and the resulting probabilities were checked against IGoR. Hypergeometric tests were used in a later analysis to score TCR-TCR, TCR-HLA and TCR-CMV co-occurrence, with a repertoire-size bias correction applied to the TCR pairs. To estimate false discovery rates, a later analysis permuted the HLA or CMV assignments 20 times. A later analysis grouped co-occurring TCRs with DBSCAN, adding TCRdist sequence similarity when clustering within HLA-allele-positive subsets. Co-occurrence clustering excluded repertoires with fewer than 30,000 or more than 120,000 public chains, plus five with anomalous nucleotide sharing. TCRdb's version of the immuneACCESS table is confined to in-frame rearrangements and falls short of the full clone set. An unresolved V gene accounts for under half of the shortfall where checked; the remainder is of unknown origin. The V and J calls and clone size come from that table; D and trimming were worked out from the DNA. The sample table on file contains some 72,000 clones. The top ten hold over 4.5% of the sample.

The paper's findings and limits, for the study overall: Some 15 rarely observed V segments, including chromosome 9 orphons, were excluded from the earlier analysis of about 500 of the donors because counts were too low. In a later genetic analysis, a missense DCLRE1C variant was associated with V-gene and J-gene trimming of TCR beta chains, and the association was replicated in an independent cohort. Because some donors lacked HLA typing at each locus, the association tests relied only on the typed subset. A further reported finding was that TCR beta sequences accurately predicted the HLA-A and HLA-B alleles for most subjects in the first cohort. In both the original and validation cohorts, the classifier was reported to diagnose cytomegalovirus status with high specificity and sensitivity. Some IMGT-functional V segments, including TRBV6-2 and TRBV6-3, could not be distinguished by the 87-base-pair reads and were therefore excluded. Most CMV-associated TCR beta chains appeared to be HLA-restricted in a later analysis, and the HLA associations seemed to be driven largely by CMV exposure. A later analysis reported that several top co-occurrence clusters appeared linked to parvovirus B19, influenza, CMV and Epstein-Barr virus. In a later analysis, HLA-associated TCR beta chains were found to be more clonally expanded and to have lower generation probabilities than equally common non-associated chains. This cohort had only TCR beta chains sequenced, and the lack of alpha or paired-chain data limited which features could be detected. According to the authors, the approach could potentially be generalized to other disease states and immunological phenotypes. Correlated functional status among segregating V segments might reflect linkage disequilibrium, but an unknown experimental factor could not be ruled out. Strong co-occurrence of HLA alleles, especially DR and DQ, made assigning TCR associations to individual alleles difficult. While some public TCRs were present in many individuals, most TCR sequences turned up only very rarely across donors. Broadly in line with IMGT annotations, most TCR beta V segments showed up in productive rearrangements about 87% or about 30% of the time in an earlier analysis of 587 of the donors. In the study, around 150 TCR beta chains were listed as associated with cytomegalovirus. Presence/absence analyses assumed roughly uniform sequencing depth across donors, an assumption that may not hold. In vitro tests confirmed that three of the cytomegalovirus-associated TCR beta chains recognize cytomegalovirus antigens. In a later genetic analysis, fewer N-insertions in productive TCRs were reported among donors in an Asian-associated ancestry cluster than the approximately 710-donor mean. A group of highly shared sequence variants was considered likely to be a technical artifact of the sequencing pipeline. A later analysis associated 16,951 TCR beta sequences with specific HLA alleles at a false discovery rate of 0.05. In a later analysis, the rate of TCR association differed among HLA loci, with DRB1 alleles having the most associated TCRs and HLA-C alleles having the fewest. Immune exposure information for the cohort was limited to CMV serostatus.

Germline trimming amounts to 4 bases on V and 4 bases on J, with 10 as the count of junction bases outside the gene matches. From a lookup of the germline V gene (reference sequence), CDR1 and CDR2 are GTSNPN and SVGIG. Counted from cysteine to phenylalanine, this CDR3 has 15 amino acids. Just CDR3 DNA is preserved here, 45 bases in frame from base 1. Sequencing input: PBMCs. The V and J segments used are TRBV30 and TRBJ2-3, with 8 bases aligning to TRBD2. The clonotype originates from a man in his forties in good health and CMV-seronegative. The CDR3 protein sequence reads: CAWNSAGGPPDTQYF. The nucleotides are TGTGCCTGGAACTCCGCGGGAGGTCCCCCAGATACGCAGTATTTT.